This T cell receptor (beta chain) was captured in a study of blood T cell repertoires in COVID-19. This CDR3 is built from 14 residues. Germline CDR1 and CDR2: MNHEY and SMNVEV (reference sequence). V shed 5 bases, J shed 5 bases, and the junction held 4 bases outside the gene matches. This clone was found a few times. Profiling relied on immunoSEQ multiplex PCR, and the TCRdb table lists in-frame clones only, not all of them. The sample holds about 170,000 clones; approximately 92% are singletons and the top ten take 4.8%. The TCR originated in a man aged 30-40 years with COVID-19, enrolled during active disease. Sample: peripheral blood. The rearrangement uses TRBV27 and TRBJ2-3, with 10 positions matching TRBD1. The CDR3 region has the DNA TGTGCCAGCAGTGACAGGGGGCCGAAAGATACGCAGTATTTT. This encodes CASSDRGPKDTQYF.